This entry concerns a single T cell receptor (beta chain). Germline V gene sequence: CDR1 MGHRA, CDR2 YSYEKL. V was pared by 2 bases and J by 1 base, with 15 bases between. CDR3 length: 16 residues. The data stem from a study of regulatory T cells in long-lasting Graves disease. CDR3 regions were amplified by Arm-PCR using iRepertoire HTBI primers to build TCR beta libraries. TCRdb processed the multiplex PCR reads anew with MiXCR; each CDR3 protein has one entry. This table holds 350,000 to 450,000 distinct CDR3 sequences, roughly 17% found once. Time point: newly diagnosed GD, antithyroid drugs for less than 3 months. Construction of the TCR library relied on RNA isolated from PBMCs. A further study also used this sample, focusing on T cells in Graves' hyperthyroidism and ophthalmopathy.

The sequence derives from a man aged 35 to 55 with Graves disease. The V gene is TRBV4-1, the J gene TRBJ2-7; no firm D call. The sequenced sample was peripheral blood mononuclear cells (PBMCs), obtained at new diagnosis, from a patient treated with antithyroid drugs. The CDR3 loop reads CASSQKVGQESYEQYF. The CDR3 DNA reads as TGCGCCAGCAGCCAAAAGGTAGGGCAGGAATCCTACGAGCAGTACTTC.